Presented here are 14 T cell receptor beta chains from one specimen sequenced in a study of CD8 T cells in Susac syndrome. Random hexamers served to reverse transcribe about 0.5 to 1 ug RNA. TCRdb reprocessed the immunoSEQ multiplex PCR reads with MiXCR, giving one entry per CDR3 protein. The table lists 140,000 to 150,000 distinct CDR3 sequences, 94% of them singletons. Material: CD4+ T cells from PBMCs. All receptors come from a human donor in good health.

The chain combines TRBV9 with TRBJ2-1; D is undetermined. This CDR3 is built from 13 residues. CDR1 and CDR2 from the germline V gene are SGDLS and YYNGEE. V lost 0 bases to trimming and J lost 7 bases, with 8 bases between them. The CDR3, as DNA: TGTGCCAGCAGCGTAGATGGAAGGAATGAGCAGTTCTTC. This sequence encodes CASSVDGRNEQFF.

The chain is built from TRBV6-6 and TRBJ2-7; TRBD2 aligns across 8 bases. CDR1 and CDR2 (germline): MNHNY, SVGAGI (reference sequence). CDR3 length: 15 amino acids. With V trimmed by 7 bases and J by 0 bases, 8 bases remained unmatched. The CDR3 region is CASKLGLASSYEQYF. CDR3 nucleotides: TGTGCCAGCAAACTAGGACTAGCAAGCTCCTACGAGCAGTACTTC.

This sequence joins TRBV28 and TRBJ2-2; unclear D gene. The V end was cut by 4 bases, the J end by 9 bases, with 9 bases between. Germline-derived CDR1 and CDR2 are MDHEN and SYDVKM. The CDR3 runs 12 residues. DNA for the CDR3: TGTGCCAGCAGTTCCCTCCTCCGGGAGCTGTTTTTT. Translating it yields CASSSLLRELFF.

The gene calls are TRBV5-6 and TRBJ2-2; 7 positions agree with TRBD1. In germline, CDR1 is SGHDT, CDR2 YYEEEE. Trimming cost V 4 bases and J 1 base; bases outside gene matches: 13. The CDR3 is 18 amino acids. DNA for the CDR3: TGTGCCAGCAGCCCCCGAGGCAACAGGGGATGGAACACCGGGGAGCTGTTTTTT. The encoded protein is CASSPRGNRGWNTGELFF.

In DNA, the CDR3 is TGTGCCAGCAGCCAAGGCCTGCAGGGGCAGTACTTC. This translates into CASSQGLQGQYF. The gene calls are TRBV3-1 and TRBJ2-7, with D possibly being TRBD1 (5 bases). This CDR3 region has 12 residues. Germline V gene sequence: CDR1 LGHDT, CDR2 YNNKEL (reference sequence). V gave up 1 base and J gave up 9 bases, with 10 bases separating them.

The CDR3 DNA sequence: TGTGCCAGCAGCTTTTACACCATAACCTACGAGCAGTACTTC. Translation: CASSFYTITYEQYF. The V and J genes are TRBV7-9 and TRBJ2-7; unclear D gene. Germline CDR1 SEHNR, CDR2 FQNEAQ (reference sequence). Between the trimmed V and J ends, which lost 3 bases and 2 bases, there was a span of 11 bases. This CDR3 is 14 amino acids long.

The chain uses TRBV4-2 and TRBJ1-5; D gene ambiguous. The germline V and J ends were trimmed by 3 bases and 4 bases, with 19 bases remaining between them. Germline V lookup: CDR1 LGHNA, CDR2 YNFKEQ. The CDR3 runs to 17 residues. CDR3 in amino acids: CASSQSIDLQGNQPQHF. The DNA of the CDR3 is TGTGCCAGCAGCCAGAGTATAGATTTACAAGGTAATCAGCCCCAGCATTTT.

The V and J genes are TRBV5-1 and TRBJ1-1; no clear D. The CDR3 has 14 amino acids. CDR1 is SGHRS, CDR2 YFSETQ, per germline. V gave up 4 bases and J gave up 4 bases, with 14 bases separating them. The CDR3 loop reads CASSPIQSGTEAFF. CDR3 coding DNA: TGCGCCAGCAGCCCTATTCAGTCAGGCACTGAAGCTTTCTTT.

The J gene is TRBJ2-1, the V gene TRBV27, with 9 bases aligning to TRBD1. The CDR3 runs to 15 residues. CDR1 MNHEY and CDR2 SMNVEV come from the germline V gene (reference sequence). V lost 4 bases and J lost 6; bases outside the gene matches: 7. The CDR3 protein is CASSYIQGAINEQFF. Here the CDR3 DNA reads TGTGCCAGCAGTTATATACAGGGGGCGATCAATGAGCAGTTCTTC.

The gene calls are TRBV9 and TRBJ2-1; 8 nucleotides match TRBD1. V was clipped by 3 bases and J by 11 bases; unmatched bases: 7. This CDR3 is 13 amino acids long. CDR1 and CDR2 (germline): SGDLS, YYNGEE. CDR3 sequence (DNA): TGTGCCAGCAGCGCCTCGGACAGGGTTCAGCAGTTCTTC. Amino acid sequence: CASSASDRVQQFF.

The chain recombines TRBV7-6 with TRBJ2-5, with TRBD1 identical over 9 bases. Looked up from germline, CDR1 is SGHVS and CDR2 is FNYEAQ. The CDR3 spans 16 residues. The J segment lost 5 bases and the V segment lost 4 bases, leaving 11 bases of the junction unmatched. CDR3 sequence reads: CASSSPFDRGFETQYF. CDR3 nucleotide sequence: TGTGCCAGCAGCTCTCCCTTCGACAGGGGGTTCGAGACCCAGTACTTC.

The chain is built from TRBV20-1 and TRBJ1-2; 8 bases align to TRBD1. This CDR3 spans 13 amino acids. Germline V gene sequence: CDR1 DFQATT, CDR2 SNEGSKA (reference sequence). The CDR3 sequence is CRDPGGANYGYTF. CDR3 bases: TGCAGAGATCCAGGGGGCGCTAACTATGGCTACACCTTC.

The V and J genes are TRBV28 and TRBJ1-3; D uncertain. In germline, CDR1 is MDHEN, CDR2 SYDVKM. Trimming cost V 2 bases and J 2 bases, with 7 bases left between them. The CDR3 consists of 14 residues. As DNA, the CDR3 is TGTGCCAGCAGTTTACGAATTACTGGAAACACCATATATTTT. This codes for CASSLRITGNTIYF.

This chain connects TRBV14 to TRBJ1-2; D is ambiguous. The germline gives CDR1 SGHDN, CDR2 FVKESK. Trimming removed 0 bases at V and 5 bases at J, with 7 bases between. The CDR3 is 13 amino acids. The CDR3 DNA is TGTGCCAGCAGCCAAGACCCGAGTTATGGCTACACCTTC. Translating gives CASSQDPSYGYTF. Drawing the rest from reference TRBV14 and TRBJ1-2, the complete variable domain is EAGVTQFPSHSVIEKGQTVTLRCDPISGHDNLYWYRRVMGKEIKFLLHFVKESKQDESGMPNNRFLAERTGGTYSTLKVQPAELEDSGVYFCASSQDPSYGYTFGSGTRLTVV.